The 23 T cell receptor beta chains below were found in one sample sequenced in a study of cytomegalovirus exposure and HLA in healthy donors. Vbeta (60) and Jbeta (13) primers were used in the PCR. Sequencing used immunoSEQ multiplex PCR; TCRdb keeps in-frame clones, though not all of them. Among about 110,000 clones listed, around four fifths were seen once. Sequencing used PBMCs. The receptors shown here come from a man aged 25-45 years in good health and CMV-seronegative.

The chain has TRBV19 and TRBJ2-5, with 9 positions matching TRBD1. The junction had 4 bases not matched to a gene; V was cut back by 6 bases and J by 5 bases. This CDR3 spans 13 amino acids. Germline CDR1 and CDR2: LNHDA and SQIVND (reference sequence). The CDR3 DNA reads as TGTGCCAGTAGCACAGGGGGCAGTGAGACCCAGTACTTC. Translating it yields CASSTGGSETQYF.

In DNA, the CDR3 is TGCGCCAGCAGTGACGGGACTAGCGGGACGCTCGAGCAGTACTTC. Translated, it gives CASSDGTSGTLEQYF. The chain couples TRBV10-1 to TRBJ2-7, with TRBD2 matching over 13 bases. The CDR3 spans 15 residues. V trimming: 3 bases; J trimming: 6 bases; junction bases outside the gene matches: 5. CDR1 is WNHNN, CDR2 SYGVQD, per germline (reference sequence).

The rearrangement links TRBV5-4 to TRBJ2-5, with D perhaps matching TRBD2 (5 bases). The germline V gene has CDR1 SGHNT and CDR2 YYREEE (reference sequence). The CDR3 runs to 13 residues. The V and J ends lost 0 bases and 10 bases respectively, with 13 bases between them. The CDR3 sequence is CASSLGGRGNQYF. As DNA, the CDR3 is TGTGCCAGCAGCTTGGGTGGGCGAGGGAACCAGTACTTC. Variable domain in full (rest from reference TRBV5-4 and TRBJ2-5): ETGVTQSPTHLIKTRGQQVTLRCSSQSGHNTVSWYQQALGQGPQFIFQYYREEENGRGNFPPRFSGLQFPNYSSELNVNALELDDSALYLCASSLGGRGNQYFGPGTRLLVL.

CDR3 sequence (DNA): TGTGCCTCGACAAGCGGGAGTGCAGATACGCAGTATTTT. It yields the protein CASTSGSADTQYF. The chain is built from TRBV30 and TRBJ2-3; 8 nucleotides align to TRBD2. The germline CDR1 and CDR2 sequences are GTSNPN and SVGIG (reference sequence). The V gene end was trimmed by 7 bases and the J gene end by 4 bases; junction bases not matched to a gene: 7. This CDR3 is built from 13 residues. The full variable domain, completed using reference TRBV30 and TRBJ2-3, is SQTIHQWPATLVQPVGSPLSLECTVEGTSNPNLYWYRQAAGRGLQLLFYSVGIGQISSEVPQNLSASRPQDRQFILSSKKLLLSDSGFYLCASTSGSADTQYFGPGTRLTVL.

The V and J genes are TRBV10-3 and TRBJ1-1; 9 positions match TRBD1. This CDR3 is 15 amino acids long. With 2 bases clipped from V and 5 bases from J, the junction kept 6 bases outside the gene matches. Germline assignment: CDR1 ENHRY and CDR2 SYGVKD. CDR3 nucleotides: TGTGCCATCAGTGAGAACCGGGACAGGGCGACTGAAGCTTTCTTT. Protein product: CAISENRDRATEAFF.

J is TRBJ1-1 and V is TRBV19; TRBD1 might be the D (5 bases). Trimming removed 3 bases from V and 7 bases from J, with 12 bases in between. This CDR3 is built from 13 residues. CDR1 and CDR2 (germline): LNHDA, SQIVND (reference sequence). The CDR3 region is CASSIKGLGEAFF. For the CDR3, the DNA is TGTGCCAGTAGTATCAAGGGGTTAGGTGAAGCTTTCTTT.

CDR3 residues: CASRPPGLAGVNEQFF. The DNA for the CDR3 is TGTGCCAGTAGACCGCCCGGACTAGCGGGGGTAAATGAGCAGTTCTTC. This sequence joins TRBV19 and TRBJ2-1; TRBD2 aligns across 13 bases. The V gene's germline CDR1 is LNHDA and CDR2 SQIVND (reference sequence). This CDR3 spans 16 amino acids. V lost 6 bases and J lost 7; bases outside the gene matches: 9.

CDR3 nucleotide sequence: TGTGCCAGCAGCTTGCCCGGTCACGGGCAGTACTTC. Translating it yields CASSLPGHGQYF. This chain joins TRBV6-5 and TRBJ2-7, with D unresolved. The germline V gene has CDR1 MNHEY and CDR2 SVGAGI. Trimming stripped 6 bases from V and 9 bases from J, with 15 bases between. The CDR3 is 12 residues long.

The gene calls are TRBV2 and TRBJ2-5, with 9 positions matching TRBD2. The CDR3 loop spans 13 amino acids. V dropped 7 bases and J dropped 5; count of bases not matched to a gene: 5. The germline V gene has CDR1 SNHLY and CDR2 FYNNEI. Written as DNA, the CDR3 is TGTGCCAGCAAGTGGCTAGCGGGGGAGACCCAGTACTTC. Encoded protein: CASKWLAGETQYF. The full variable domain, its missing parts supplied by reference TRBV2 and TRBJ2-5, is EPEVTQTPSHQVTQMGQEVILRCVPISNHLYFYWYRQILGQKVEFLVSFYNNEISEKSEIFDDQFSVERPDGSNFTLKIRSTKLEDSAMYFCASKWLAGETQYFGPGTRLLVL.

The sample holds a few counts of this clone. The CDR3: CASSQEGTGGDETQYF. The CDR3 bases are TGTGCCAGCAGCCAAGAAGGTACGGGAGGGGATGAGACCCAGTACTTC. The rearrangement links TRBV4-2 to TRBJ2-5; 8 bases are a match to TRBD2. Losses at the gene ends were 0 bases for V and 5 bases for J; bases not matched to a gene: 8. The CDR3 has 16 residues. Germline CDR1 is LGHNA and CDR2 is YNFKEQ.

By share of the sample, this clone is medium-sized. The chain uses TRBV19 and TRBJ1-1, with TRBD1 as a possible D gene (5 bases). V gave up 7 bases and J gave up 0 bases, with 9 bases separating them. Germline CDR1 and CDR2: LNHDA and SQIVND (reference sequence). This CDR3 contains 13 residues. CDR3 nucleotides: TGTGCCAGTAAGGGGCCCCTGAACACTGAAGCTTTCTTT. This translates into CASKGPLNTEAFF.

A word on this clone: No DNA is shown, since the ends of the CDR3 on it are uncertain; the CDR3 is the one TCRdb lists. Here the CDR3 reads CASSFGAGTTSSYNSPLHF. The chain employs TRBV28 and TRBJ1-6; the table's TRBD1 call for D was not verified on the DNA. From germline, CDR1 is MDHEN and CDR2 SYDVKM. Both ends counted, the CDR3 spans 19 residues.

V and J are TRBV6-5 and TRBJ1-6; 7 bases map to TRBD1. Trimming at V came to 5 bases and at J to 8 bases, leaving 6 bases not matched to a gene. CDR1 and CDR2 (germline): MNHEY, SVGAGI. CDR3 length equals 14 residues. The CDR3 bases are TGTGCCAGCAGTACTAGACAGGGATATTCACCCCTCCACTTT. Translation: CASSTRQGYSPLHF.

J is TRBJ1-2 and V is TRBV9; D gene uncertain. V was clipped by 3 bases and J by 3 bases, with 12 bases between them. Germline V lookup: CDR1 SGDLS, CDR2 YYNGEE. The CDR3 covers 14 residues. For the CDR3, the DNA is TGTGCCAGCAGCGGACACCTCGGCTACTATGGCTACACCTTC. Its protein is CASSGHLGYYGYTF.

The chain links TRBV7-2 to TRBJ1-5; D gene uncertain. This CDR3 is 14 amino acids long. V was clipped by 7 bases and J by 7 bases, with 17 bases between them. Germline CDR1 reads SGHTA; CDR2 reads FQGNSA. CDR3 amino acids: CASTIGGSWQPQHF. The DNA for the CDR3 is TGTGCCAGCACCATAGGAGGGAGTTGGCAGCCCCAGCATTTT.

Here the CDR3 reads CATSPGTGTTNYGYTF. The DNA of the CDR3 is TGTGCCACCAGCCCGGGGACAGGAACCACTAACTATGGCTACACCTTC. The rearrangement links TRBV15 to TRBJ1-2; 8 bases match TRBD1. This CDR3 comprises 16 residues. Trimming at V came to 5 bases and at J to 0 bases, leaving 8 bases not matched to a gene. Per germline, CDR1 LNHNV and CDR2 YYDKDF (reference sequence).

By frequency in the sample, this clone is medium-sized. The chain is built from TRBV2 and TRBJ2-3; D possibly corresponds to TRBD1 (6 bases). V dropped 6 bases and J dropped 1 base, with 14 bases sitting between them. The germline V gene encodes CDR1 SNHLY and CDR2 FYNNEI. The CDR3 contains 15 residues. CDR3 protein: CASRQGAHRTDTQYF. In DNA, the CDR3 is TGTGCCAGCAGACAGGGCGCCCATCGCACAGATACGCAGTATTTT.

This chain links TRBV30 with TRBJ2-5; TRBD2 aligns across 8 bases. In germline, CDR1 is GTSNPN, CDR2 SVGIG (reference sequence). The V segment lost 5 bases and the J segment 5 bases; nucleotides outside the gene matches: 10. The CDR3 is 14 residues long. The CDR3 loop is CAWGRRGAPETQYF. The CDR3 bases are TGTGCCTGGGGGAGGCGGGGGGCGCCGGAGACCCAGTACTTC.

This clone was seen just once. The V call is TRBV10-1, the J call TRBJ1-5, with 7 bases matching TRBD1. CDR3 length: 13 amino acids. V gave up 3 bases and J gave up 7 bases; unmatched junction bases: 3. The germline V gene encodes CDR1 WNHNN and CDR2 SYGVQD (reference sequence). The CDR3 reads CASSDTGDQPQHF. The DNA of the CDR3 is TGCGCCAGCAGTGATACAGGGGACCAGCCCCAGCATTTT.

The chain carries TRBV5-4 and TRBJ1-2; D ambiguous. Trimming cost V 0 bases and J 11 bases, with 23 bases left between them. CDR1 is SGHNT and CDR2 is YYREEE in the germline V gene (reference sequence). The CDR3 is made up of 16 amino acids. The CDR3 DNA sequence: TGTGCCAGCAGCTTGGAACTACGGGCGGGAGAAGGCGGGTACACCTTC. Amino acid sequence: CASSLELRAGEGGYTF.

The rearrangement links TRBV6-1 to TRBJ2-2, with D possibly TRBD1 on 6 matching bases. Per the germline V gene, CDR1 is MNHNS and CDR2 is SASEGT. The ends were cut back, 7 bases at V and 6 bases at J, with 18 bases in the middle. CDR3 size: 15 residues. CDR3 sequence: CASTSRARGSGELFF. Written as DNA, the CDR3 is TGTGCCAGCACAAGCAGAGCCAGGGGCTCCGGGGAGCTGTTTTTT.

This CDR3 reads CATSRARGGGNTEAFF. CDR3 in DNA: TGTGCCACCAGCAGAGCCCGTGGGGGCGGGAACACTGAAGCTTTCTTT. J is TRBJ1-1 and V is TRBV15, with D perhaps matching TRBD1 (6 bases). The germline V and J ends were trimmed by 1 base and 1 base, with 13 bases remaining between them. Looked up from germline, CDR1 is LNHNV and CDR2 is YYDKDF (reference sequence). The CDR3 runs to 16 residues.

The rearrangement uses TRBV28 and TRBJ1-4; a weak D match, TRBD1 (5 bases). Trimming took 3 bases from V and 8 from J, leaving 10 bases between them. The germline V gene encodes CDR1 MDHEN and CDR2 SYDVKM. The CDR3 consists of 13 residues. CDR3 in amino acids: CASSLGGWEKLFF. In DNA, the CDR3 is TGTGCCAGCAGTTTGGGGGGTTGGGAAAAACTGTTTTTT.